This T cell receptor (beta chain) was recovered during a study of graft-versus-host responses after intestinal transplantation. Germline V gene data show CDR1 as SEHNR and CDR2 as FQNEAQ (reference sequence). The CDR3 runs 13 residues. Trimming shortened V by 4 bases and J by 2 bases, and 9 bases separated the two germline ends. Libraries were prepared by immunoSEQ multiplex PCR; TCRdb keeps only in-frame clonotypes and omits some of them. The sample includes about 40,000 clones, roughly 96% of them seen just once. The table lists this clone with a count of one. The antigen is undetermined. This clonotype was sampled from a human donor who was the organ donor for an intestinal transplant. This chain connects TRBV7-9 to TRBJ2-7; D ambiguous. The sequencing used unstimulated CD8+ T cells sorted from spleen or lymph node cells, collected before transplant. DNA for the CDR3: TGTGCCAGCAGCTCCCAACAGACCTACGAGCAGTACTTC. It yields the protein CASSSQQTYEQYF.